A single sample gave rise to the 20 T cell receptor beta chains below, sequenced in a study of T cell responses to AZD1222 COVID-19 vaccine. The table came from immunoSEQ multiplex PCR; TCRdb's copy has only in-frame clones and leaves some out. The table has approximately 150,000 clones, roughly 87% seen once; the top ten hold 5.4%. The sequencing here drew on peripheral blood, taken 28 days after the second dose of the MenACWY control vaccine. The receptors derive from an adult who received the MenACWY meningococcal vaccine as a control.

The sample holds a few counts of this clone. The chain couples TRBV5-6 to TRBJ1-1, with 9 nucleotides matching TRBD1. The V and J ends lost 2 bases and 6 bases, in that order; junction bases with no gene match: 5. The CDR3 extends over 14 amino acids. Germline values: CDR1 SGHDT, CDR2 YYEEEE. In DNA, the CDR3 is TGTGCCAGCAGCTTCCGGGACAGGGCTCCTGAAGCTTTCTTT. It translates to CASSFRDRAPEAFF.

The V gene is TRBV6-2 or TRBV6-3, the J gene TRBJ2-2, with 10 bases that match TRBD1. The CDR3 consists of 16 residues. Germline V gene sequence: CDR1 MNHEY, CDR2 SVGEGT. The J segment lost 5 bases and the V segment lost 6 bases, leaving 9 bases of the junction unmatched. The chain's CDR3 is CASRYQDRGKTGELFF. The CDR3 nucleotides are TGTGCCAGCAGATACCAGGACAGGGGGAAAACCGGGGAGCTGTTTTTT.

V is TRBV14 and J is TRBJ1-2, with unresolved D. CDR1 SGHDN and CDR2 FVKESK come from the germline V gene. V shed 2 bases and J shed 4 bases, with 8 bases lying between them. The CDR3 spans 13 residues. CDR3 amino acids: CASSQQESYGYTF. In DNA form, the CDR3 reads TGTGCCAGCAGCCAACAGGAATCCTATGGCTACACCTTC.

The chain combines TRBV19 with TRBJ2-2; D is uncertain. Germline CDR1 LNHDA, CDR2 SQIVND (reference sequence). The ends were cut back, 4 bases at V and 6 bases at J, with 12 bases in the middle. The CDR3 is 14 residues long. As DNA, the CDR3 is TGTGCCAGTAGTAACGGCCCACTTGCCGGGGAGCTGTTTTTT. Translation gives CASSNGPLAGELFF. Based on the CDR3 plus reference TRBV19 and TRBJ2-2, the full variable domain is DGGITQSPKYLFRKEGQNVTLSCEQNLNHDAMYWYRQDPGQGLRLIYYSQIVNDFQKGDIAEGYSVSREKKESFPLTVTSAQKNPTAFYLCASSNGPLAGELFFGEGSRLTVL.

This sequence joins TRBV7-9 and TRBJ2-2, with D tentatively TRBD1 (5 bases). V lost 5 bases to trimming and J lost 3 bases, with 13 bases between them. Germline values: CDR1 SEHNR, CDR2 FQNEAQ (reference sequence). This CDR3 is built from 15 residues. DNA of the CDR3: TGTGCCAGCAGCCCCCGGCAGGGTGACACCGGGGAGCTGTTTTTT. Its translation is CASSPRQGDTGELFF.

The chain couples TRBV24-1 to TRBJ1-2; D ambiguous. Germline CDR1 is KGHDR and CDR2 is SFDVKD. CDR3 size: 13 residues. Trimming took off 6 bases at V and 5 bases at J, with 12 bases between the two ends. CDR3 nucleotides: TGTGCCACCAGTTCCCCAGGAGAATATGGCTACACCTTC. Protein product: CATSSPGEYGYTF.

The genes are TRBV28 and TRBJ1-1; 8 bases are a match to TRBD1. CDR1 and CDR2 (germline): MDHEN, SYDVKM. Trimming cost V 2 bases and J 0 bases; bases outside gene matches: 5. CDR3 length equals 16 residues. The chain's CDR3 is CASSLLGQVMNTEAFF. The CDR3 coding sequence is TGTGCCAGCAGTTTACTGGGACAGGTCATGAACACTGAAGCTTTCTTT.

This chain links TRBV30 with TRBJ1-4, with a possible D match to TRBD1 (6 bases). The germline V gene encodes CDR1 GTSNPN and CDR2 SVGIG (reference sequence). V was pared by 3 bases and J by 7 bases, with 15 bases between. CDR3 size: 14 residues. CDR3 DNA sequence: TGTGCCTGGAGGGTAGGGGGGGCTGGTGAAAAACTGTTTTTT. Translating it yields CAWRVGGAGEKLFF.

This clone was seen a single time. This chain links TRBV28 with TRBJ2-7; the D gene is possibly TRBD2 (6 bases). The CDR3 consists of 14 residues. The germline V gene encodes CDR1 MDHEN and CDR2 SYDVKM. V gave up 6 bases and J gave up 4 bases, with 16 bases separating them. The CDR3 reads CASREAGALYEQYF. CDR3 nucleotide sequence: TGTGCCAGCAGAGAAGCGGGCGCATTATACGAGCAGTACTTC.

This chain connects TRBV27 to TRBJ1-6, with D uncertain. The CDR3 has 15 residues. Looked up from germline, CDR1 is MNHEY and CDR2 is SMNVEV (reference sequence). Trimming removed 2 bases at V and 10 bases at J, with 15 bases between. CDR3 residues: CASSLTAVLGSPLHF. In DNA, the CDR3 is TGTGCCAGCAGTTTAACCGCAGTCCTGGGGTCACCCCTCCACTTT.

The count of this clone is one. The chain couples TRBV30 to TRBJ2-3; 8 bases line up with TRBD1. Germline values: CDR1 GTSNPN, CDR2 SVGIG (reference sequence). This CDR3 comprises 15 residues. Trimming took 4 bases from V and 3 from J; bases not matched to a gene: 9. The CDR3 DNA reads TGTGCCTGGACTGGGGCAGGGGGCAGGACAGATACGCAGTATTTT. This sequence encodes CAWTGAGGRTDTQYF.

V usage is TRBV6-2 or TRBV6-3 and J usage is TRBJ1-2, with D hard to call. Germline V gives CDR1 MNHEY, CDR2 SVGEGT. V was trimmed by 6 bases and J by 1 base, leaving 6 bases between them. The CDR3 runs to 12 residues. CDR3 residues: CASSHDNYGYTF. Here the CDR3 DNA reads TGTGCCAGCAGCCACGATAACTATGGCTACACCTTC.

In the case of this clone: The sample holds other DNA sequences that translate to the same CDR3. The chain carries TRBV7-3 and TRBJ2-3; 12 positions match TRBD2. J lost 3 bases, V lost 5 bases, and 3 bases had no gene match. Germline V lookup: CDR1 SGHTA, CDR2 FQGTGA. The CDR3 totals 15 residues. The CDR3 DNA reads as TGTGCCAGCAGCCTAGCGGGGGGGCGGACAGATACGCAGTATTTT. Its protein is CASSLAGGRTDTQYF. Variable domain in full (rest from reference TRBV7-3 and TRBJ2-3): GAGVSQTPSNKVTEKGKYVELRCDPISGHTALYWYRQSLGQGPEFLIYFQGTGAADDSGLPNDRFFAVRPEGSVSTLKIQRTERGDSAVYLCASSLAGGRTDTQYFGPGTRLTVL.

The chain links TRBV9 to TRBJ1-2; 7 nucleotides match TRBD1. Germline CDR1 is SGDLS and CDR2 is YYNGEE. V was clipped by 0 bases and J by 4 bases; unmatched bases: 12. The CDR3 consists of 17 residues. Here the CDR3 DNA reads TGTGCCAGCAGCGTAGGTCATTCTGGGAGACAGGGCTATGGCTACACCTTC. Encoded protein: CASSVGHSGRQGYGYTF.

The table lists this clone with a count of one. The chain recombines TRBV3-1 (or the pseudogene TRBV3-2) with TRBJ2-3; D might be TRBD1 or TRBD2, each matching 5 bases. Germline CDR1 LGHDT, CDR2 YNNKEL (reference sequence). V lost 6 bases to trimming and J lost 2 bases, with 9 bases between them. The CDR3 loop spans 13 amino acids. This chain's CDR3 is CASRGRVTDTQYF. Here the CDR3 DNA reads TGTGCCAGCAGGGGACGGGTCACAGATACGCAGTATTTT.

The chain couples TRBV7-8 to TRBJ2-1; weak D call: TRBD2 (6 bases). V was pared by 5 bases and J by 7 bases, with 21 bases between. The CDR3 is 16 residues long. Per germline, CDR1 SGHVS and CDR2 FQNEAQ. The CDR3 nucleotides read TGTGCCAGCAGCCGACCGGGGCGGGGAGGTTTGAATGAGCAGTTCTTC. Amino acids: CASSRPGRGGLNEQFF.

V gene TRBV27 combines with J gene TRBJ1-4; no reliable D call. The length of the CDR3 is 15 residues. Looked up from germline, CDR1 is MNHEY and CDR2 is SMNVEV (reference sequence). V lost 2 bases and J lost 7, with 14 bases in between. CDR3 loop: CASSLGTRIREKLFF. The DNA of the CDR3 is TGTGCCAGCAGTTTAGGAACCAGGATCCGTGAAAAACTGTTTTTT.

The chain couples TRBV5-8 to TRBJ2-5; maybe TRBD2 (5 bases). Looked up from germline, CDR1 is SGHTS and CDR2 is YDEGEE. Trimming shortened V by 2 bases and J by 3 bases, and 11 bases separated the two germline ends. CDR3 length: 14 amino acids. The CDR3: CASSFRTGKETQYF. The CDR3 DNA sequence: TGTGCCAGCAGCTTCCGGACGGGAAAAGAGACCCAGTACTTC.

The chain recombines TRBV7-3 with TRBJ2-1, with 9 bases that match TRBD1. Per germline, CDR1 SGHTA and CDR2 FQGTGA. V was pared by 6 bases and J by 15 bases, with 6 bases of the junction left unmatched. The CDR3 length is 11 residues. CDR3: CASRKQGARFF. CDR3 bases: TGTGCCAGCAGAAAACAGGGGGCTAGGTTCTTC.

V gene TRBV7-3 combines with J gene TRBJ2-2; D ambiguous. Germline V gene data show CDR1 as SGHTA and CDR2 as FQGTGA. This CDR3 is built from 15 residues. Trimming left V 0 bases short and J 6 bases short, with 11 bases between. The CDR3, as DNA: TGTGCCAGCAGCTTAACCGGCACGCTTGCCGGGGAGCTGTTTTTT. Its protein is CASSLTGTLAGELFF.